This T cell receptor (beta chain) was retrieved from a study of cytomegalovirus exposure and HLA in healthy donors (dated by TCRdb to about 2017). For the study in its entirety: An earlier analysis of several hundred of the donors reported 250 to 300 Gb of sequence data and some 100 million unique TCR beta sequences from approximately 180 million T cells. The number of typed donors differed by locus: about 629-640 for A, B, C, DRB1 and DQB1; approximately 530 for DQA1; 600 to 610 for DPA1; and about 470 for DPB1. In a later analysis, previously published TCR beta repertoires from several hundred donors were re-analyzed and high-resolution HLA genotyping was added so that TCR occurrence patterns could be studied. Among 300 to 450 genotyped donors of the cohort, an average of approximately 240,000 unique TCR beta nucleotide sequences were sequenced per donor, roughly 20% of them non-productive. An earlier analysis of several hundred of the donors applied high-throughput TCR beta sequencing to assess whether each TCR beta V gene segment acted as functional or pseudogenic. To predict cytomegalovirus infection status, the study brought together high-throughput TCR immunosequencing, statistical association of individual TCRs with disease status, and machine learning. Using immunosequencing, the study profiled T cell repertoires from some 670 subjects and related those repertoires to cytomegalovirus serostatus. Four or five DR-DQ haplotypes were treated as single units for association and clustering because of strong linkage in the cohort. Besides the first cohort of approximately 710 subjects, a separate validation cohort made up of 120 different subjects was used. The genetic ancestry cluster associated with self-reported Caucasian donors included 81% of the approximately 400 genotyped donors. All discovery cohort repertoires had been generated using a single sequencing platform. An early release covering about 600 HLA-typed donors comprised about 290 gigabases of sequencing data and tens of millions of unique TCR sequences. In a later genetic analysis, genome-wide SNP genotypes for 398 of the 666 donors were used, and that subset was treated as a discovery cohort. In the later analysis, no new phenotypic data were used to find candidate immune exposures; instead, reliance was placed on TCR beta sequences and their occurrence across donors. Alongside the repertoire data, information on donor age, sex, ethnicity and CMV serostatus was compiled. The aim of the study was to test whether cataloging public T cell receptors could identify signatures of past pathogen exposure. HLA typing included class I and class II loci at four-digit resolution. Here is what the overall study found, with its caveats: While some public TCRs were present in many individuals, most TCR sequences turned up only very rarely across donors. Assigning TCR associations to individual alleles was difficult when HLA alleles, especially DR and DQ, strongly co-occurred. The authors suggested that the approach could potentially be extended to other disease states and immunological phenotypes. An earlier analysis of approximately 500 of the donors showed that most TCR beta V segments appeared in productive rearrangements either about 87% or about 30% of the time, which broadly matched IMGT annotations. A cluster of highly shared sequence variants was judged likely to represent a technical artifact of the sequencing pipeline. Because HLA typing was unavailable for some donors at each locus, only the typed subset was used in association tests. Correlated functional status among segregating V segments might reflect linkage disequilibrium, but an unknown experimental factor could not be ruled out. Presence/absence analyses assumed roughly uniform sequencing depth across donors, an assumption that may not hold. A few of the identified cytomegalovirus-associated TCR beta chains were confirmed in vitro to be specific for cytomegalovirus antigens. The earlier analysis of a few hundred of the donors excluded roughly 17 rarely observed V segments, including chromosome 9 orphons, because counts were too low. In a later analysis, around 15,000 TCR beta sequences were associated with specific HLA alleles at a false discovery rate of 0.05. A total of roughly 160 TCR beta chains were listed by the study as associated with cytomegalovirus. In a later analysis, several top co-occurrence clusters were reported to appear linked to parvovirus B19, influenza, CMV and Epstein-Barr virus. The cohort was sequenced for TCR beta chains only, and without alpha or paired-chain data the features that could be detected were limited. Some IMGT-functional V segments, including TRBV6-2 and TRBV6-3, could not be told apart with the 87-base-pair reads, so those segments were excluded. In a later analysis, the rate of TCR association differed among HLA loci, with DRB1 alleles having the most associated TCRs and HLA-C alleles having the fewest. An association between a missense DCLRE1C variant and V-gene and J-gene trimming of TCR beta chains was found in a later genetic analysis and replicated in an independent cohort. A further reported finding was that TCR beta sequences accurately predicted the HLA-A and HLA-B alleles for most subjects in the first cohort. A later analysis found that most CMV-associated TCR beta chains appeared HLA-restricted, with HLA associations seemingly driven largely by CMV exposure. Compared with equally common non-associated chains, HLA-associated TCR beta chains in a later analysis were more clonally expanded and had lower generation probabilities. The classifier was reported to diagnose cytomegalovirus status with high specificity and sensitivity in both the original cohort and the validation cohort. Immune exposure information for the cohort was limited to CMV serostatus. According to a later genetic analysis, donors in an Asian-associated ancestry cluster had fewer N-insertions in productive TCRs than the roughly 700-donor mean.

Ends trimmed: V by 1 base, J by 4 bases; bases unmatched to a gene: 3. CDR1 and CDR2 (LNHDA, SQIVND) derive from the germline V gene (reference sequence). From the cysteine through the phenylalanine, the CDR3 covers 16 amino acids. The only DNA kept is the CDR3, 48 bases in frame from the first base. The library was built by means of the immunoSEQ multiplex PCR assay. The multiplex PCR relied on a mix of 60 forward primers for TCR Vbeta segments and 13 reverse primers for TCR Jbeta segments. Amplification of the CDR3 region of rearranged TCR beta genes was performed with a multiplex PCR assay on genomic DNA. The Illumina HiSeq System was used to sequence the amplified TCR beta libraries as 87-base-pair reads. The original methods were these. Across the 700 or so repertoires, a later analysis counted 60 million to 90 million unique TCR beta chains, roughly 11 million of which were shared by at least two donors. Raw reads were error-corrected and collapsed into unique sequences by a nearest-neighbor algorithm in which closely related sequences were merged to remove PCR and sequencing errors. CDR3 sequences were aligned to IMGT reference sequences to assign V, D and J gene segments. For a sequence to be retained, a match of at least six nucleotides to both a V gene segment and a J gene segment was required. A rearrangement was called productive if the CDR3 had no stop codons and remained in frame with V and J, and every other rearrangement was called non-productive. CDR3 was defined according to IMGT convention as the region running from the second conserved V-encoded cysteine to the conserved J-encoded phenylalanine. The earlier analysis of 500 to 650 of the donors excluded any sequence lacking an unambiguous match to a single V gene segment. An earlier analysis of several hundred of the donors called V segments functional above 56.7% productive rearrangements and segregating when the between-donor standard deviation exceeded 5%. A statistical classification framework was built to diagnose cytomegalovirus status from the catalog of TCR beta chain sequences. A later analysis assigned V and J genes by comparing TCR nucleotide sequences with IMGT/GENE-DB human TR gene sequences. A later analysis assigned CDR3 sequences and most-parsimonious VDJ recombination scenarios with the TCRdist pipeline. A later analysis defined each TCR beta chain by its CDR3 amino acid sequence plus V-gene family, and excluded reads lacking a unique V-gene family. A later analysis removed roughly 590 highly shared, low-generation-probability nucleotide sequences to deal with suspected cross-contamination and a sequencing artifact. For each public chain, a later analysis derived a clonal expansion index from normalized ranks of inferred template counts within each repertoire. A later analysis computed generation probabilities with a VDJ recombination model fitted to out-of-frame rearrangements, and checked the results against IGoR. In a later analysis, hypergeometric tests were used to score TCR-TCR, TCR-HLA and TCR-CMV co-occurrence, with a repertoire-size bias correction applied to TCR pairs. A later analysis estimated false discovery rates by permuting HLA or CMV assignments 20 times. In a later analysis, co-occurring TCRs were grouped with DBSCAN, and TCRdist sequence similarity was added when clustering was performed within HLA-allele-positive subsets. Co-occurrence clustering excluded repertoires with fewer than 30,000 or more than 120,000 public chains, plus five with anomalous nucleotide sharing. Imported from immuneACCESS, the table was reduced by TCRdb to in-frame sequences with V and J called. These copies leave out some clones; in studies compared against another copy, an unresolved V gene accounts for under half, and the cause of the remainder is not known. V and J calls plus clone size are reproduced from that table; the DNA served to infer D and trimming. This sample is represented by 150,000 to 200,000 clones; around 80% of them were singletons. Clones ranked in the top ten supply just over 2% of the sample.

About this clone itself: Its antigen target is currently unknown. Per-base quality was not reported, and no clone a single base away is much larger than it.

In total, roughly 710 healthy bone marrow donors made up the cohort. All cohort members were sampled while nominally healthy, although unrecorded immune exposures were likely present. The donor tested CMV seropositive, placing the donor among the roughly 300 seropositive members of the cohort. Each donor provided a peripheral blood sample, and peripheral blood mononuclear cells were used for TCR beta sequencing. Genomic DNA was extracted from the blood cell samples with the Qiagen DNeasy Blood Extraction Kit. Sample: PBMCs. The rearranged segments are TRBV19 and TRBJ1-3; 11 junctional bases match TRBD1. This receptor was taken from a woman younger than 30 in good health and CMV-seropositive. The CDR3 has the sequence CASSIADRGRGNTIYF. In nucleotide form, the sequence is TGTGCCAGTAGTATAGCGGACAGGGGGCGAGGAAACACCATATATTTT.